This T cell receptor beta chain was captured in a study of blood T cell repertoires in COVID-19. Trimming took 5 bases from V and 3 from J, leaving 17 bases between them. CDR3 length: 15 amino acids. Germline CDR1 reads SGHTA; CDR2 reads FQGNSA. Sequencing was performed with immunoSEQ multiplex PCR; in TCRdb, only in-frame clones are kept and a portion is missing. The table records around 190,000 clones, about 88% of them present only once. This sequence joins TRBV7-2 and TRBJ2-7; D is possibly TRBD2 (5 bases). Material for sequencing was peripheral blood. This clonotype was obtained from a man aged 45 to 65 with COVID-19, enrolled during active disease. CDR3: CASSREGRVGYEQYF. DNA for the CDR3: TGTGCCAGCAGCAGAGAGGGTAGGGTAGGCTACGAGCAGTACTTC.